Below are 24 T cell receptor beta chains sequenced from a single sample in a study of T cells after yellow fever vaccination. MiXCR, run by TCRdb on the 5' RACE reads, gives a single entry per CDR3 protein. The profile shows 450,000 to 550,000 distinct CDR3 sequences, roughly 22% of them singletons. Source: PBMCs, taken roughly 20 days after the first yellow fever vaccination. The receptor source for this set is a man aged 18 to 35 who received the YFV17D yellow fever vaccine.

The rearrangement links TRBV2 to TRBJ1-5; no firm D call. This CDR3 has 13 amino acids. The V gene lost 6 bases and the J gene lost 0 bases, with 6 bases spanning the gap. Germline CDR1 reads SNHLY; CDR2 reads FYNNEI. The CDR3 region is CASRIYSNQPQHF. The CDR3 DNA reads as TGTGCCAGCAGGATTTATAGCAATCAGCCCCAGCATTTT.

This clonotype has only one observation. A much larger clone lies a single base off, so this may be a read error. The rearrangement uses TRBV28 and TRBJ2-1, with a weak D call TRBD1 (5 bases). Germline CDR1 is MDHEN and CDR2 is SYDVKM. This CDR3 has 16 amino acids. V was clipped by 8 bases and J by 2 bases, with 19 bases between them. The DNA of the CDR3 is TGTGCCAGCGGCACCCTTGACAGTTCCCCCTACAATGAGCAGTTCTTC. The encoded protein is CASGTLDSSPYNEQFF.

V and J are TRBV6-6 and TRBJ1-3; D remains unclear. Germline assignment: CDR1 MNHNY and CDR2 SVGAGI (reference sequence). The CDR3 is made up of 13 amino acids. With 2 bases removed from V and 1 base from J, the gap between germline ends came to 3 bases. The DNA for the CDR3 is TGTGCCAGCAGTTACGGGTCTGGAAACACCATATATTTT. Amino acid sequence: CASSYGSGNTIYF.

This clonotype was recorded a few times. This chain uses TRBV7-2 with TRBJ1-3; TRBD1 might be the D (5 bases). The germline gives CDR1 SGHTA, CDR2 FQGNSA. The CDR3 extends over 16 amino acids. Trimming left V 5 bases short and J 0 bases short, with 14 bases between. Written as DNA, the CDR3 is TGTGCCAGCAGCACCGACTGGGGGAGCTCTGGAAACACCATATATTTT. Residues: CASSTDWGSSGNTIYF.

This clonotype occurred a few times. The J gene is TRBJ1-5, the V gene TRBV30; weak D call: TRBD1 (6 bases). Germline assignment: CDR1 GTSNPN and CDR2 SVGIG (reference sequence). The CDR3 contains 14 residues. V lost 3 bases and J 4 bases, leaving 13 bases between the germline ends. CDR3 region: CAWSGIQGNQPQHF. CDR3 sequence (DNA): TGTGCCTGGAGCGGGATTCAGGGGAATCAGCCCCAGCATTTT.

This clonotype was seen many times. The chain couples TRBV5-6 to TRBJ1-1; the D gene is possibly TRBD1 (5 bases). The V and J ends lost 6 bases and 0 bases respectively, with 6 bases between them. The CDR3 runs to 12 residues. In germline, CDR1 is SGHDT, CDR2 YYEEEE. The CDR3 DNA sequence: TGTGCCAGCACAGGGCTGAACACTGAAGCTTTCTTT. This sequence encodes CASTGLNTEAFF. The full variable domain, in which reference TRBV5-6 and TRBJ1-1 provide the parts outside the CDR3, is DAGVTQSPTHLIKTRGQQVTLRCSPKSGHDTVSWYQQALGQGPQFIFQYYEEEERQRGNFPDRFSGHQFPNYSSELNVNALLLGDSALYLCASTGLNTEAFFGQGTRLTVV.

The rearrangement links TRBV5-4 to TRBJ2-1; D is undetermined. This CDR3 has 12 amino acids. Per the germline V gene, CDR1 is SGHNT and CDR2 is YYREEE (reference sequence). The V gene lost 3 bases and the J gene lost 16 bases, with 17 bases spanning the gap. CDR3 sequence reads: CASSSSFDTPFF. CDR3 nucleotide sequence: TGTGCCAGCAGCTCCTCCTTCGACACCCCCTTCTTC.

This clonotype was counted between two and nine times. The rearrangement uses TRBV9 and TRBJ2-2; a weak D match, TRBD1 (5 bases). Per germline, CDR1 SGDLS and CDR2 YYNGEE. Trimming shortened V by 0 bases and J by 4 bases, and 10 bases separated the two germline ends. The CDR3 sequence is 15 residues long. CDR3 DNA sequence: TGTGCCAGCAGCGTAGTTAATACAGGCACCGGGGAGCTGTTTTTT. The encoded protein is CASSVVNTGTGELFF.

In this sample, this clonotype turned up many times. The chain links TRBV6-5 to TRBJ1-2; a weak D match, TRBD1 (5 bases). From germline, CDR1 is MNHEY and CDR2 SVGAGI. V was trimmed by 0 bases and J by 5 bases, leaving 16 bases between them. This CDR3 spans 16 amino acids. In nucleotides, the CDR3 is TGTGCCAGCAGTTACTCTTTGGCAGGGAGTTTGTATGGCTACACCTTC. Residues: CASSYSLAGSLYGYTF.

Ten or more counts support this clonotype. The gene calls are TRBV6-1 and TRBJ2-7; 10 positions match TRBD2. CDR3 size: 15 residues. With 6 bases clipped from V and 2 bases from J, the junction kept 7 bases outside the gene matches. Germline CDR1 MNHNS, CDR2 SASEGT. In DNA form, the CDR3 reads TGTGCCAGCAGCAGACCGGGACTAGCGACCTACGAGCAGTACGTC. Protein product: CASSRPGLATYEQYV.

This clonotype was seen only a few times. The V and J genes are TRBV20-1 and TRBJ1-4, with D uncertain. V was pared by 3 bases and J by 8 bases, with 16 bases between. CDR1 and CDR2 from the germline V gene are DFQATT and SNEGSKA (reference sequence). This CDR3 is built from 14 residues. The CDR3 region is CSARRPGIREKLFF. In nucleotides, the CDR3 is TGCAGTGCTAGGCGCCCGGGAATAAGAGAAAAACTGTTTTTT.

The gene calls are TRBV20-1 and TRBJ2-7, with D possibly being TRBD1 (8 bases). The CDR3 sequence is 14 residues long. Germline lookup yields CDR1 DFQATT and CDR2 SNEGSKA (reference sequence). The germline V and J ends were trimmed by 0 bases and 3 bases, with 12 bases remaining between them. CDR3 DNA: TGCAGTGCTAGAGATTACAGGGGGGGCTACGAGCAGTACTTC. It is translated as CSARDYRGGYEQYF.

This clonotype was counted between two and nine times. The chain combines TRBV6-1 with TRBJ2-1; 10 nucleotides agree with TRBD1. CDR1 MNHNS and CDR2 SASEGT come from the germline V gene. The CDR3 length is 14 residues. The ends lost 6 bases at V and 5 bases at J; junction bases unmatched: 4. The CDR3 region has the DNA TGTGCCAGCAGCTCCGACAGGGGGCACAATGAGCAGTTCTTC. It yields the protein CASSSDRGHNEQFF.

V and J are TRBV21-1 and TRBJ2-7; TRBD1 was called by the table and not checked on the DNA. TRBV21-1 is a pseudogene. The CDR3 sequence is 20 residues long. CDR3 region: CASRARTGEEIDSSSYEQYV. CDR3 nucleotides: TGTGCCAGCAGGGCGAGGACAGGGGAGGAAATTGACTCAAGCTCCTACGAGCAGTACGTC.

This clonotype came up a few times. The CDR3 loop is CASSITGGPSYEQYF. CDR3 nucleotides: TGTGCCAGCAGTATTACGGGGGGCCCGTCCTACGAGCAGTACTTC. This rearrangement joins TRBV27 to TRBJ2-7; maybe TRBD2 (7 bases). The CDR3 has 15 residues. Germline CDR1 reads MNHEY; CDR2 reads SMNVEV (reference sequence). V dropped 5 bases and J dropped 1 base, with 15 bases sitting between them.

The V gene is TRBV19, the J gene TRBJ2-3; 11 bases line up with TRBD2. The CDR3 has 15 residues. Germline assignment: CDR1 LNHDA and CDR2 SQIVND (reference sequence). The V segment lost 7 bases and the J segment 4 bases; nucleotides outside the gene matches: 7. CDR3 nucleotides: TGTGCCAGTACTAGCGGGGGGCCCCTATCAGATACGCAGTATTTT. It specifies CASTSGGPLSDTQYF. The variable domain in full, completed from reference TRBV19 and TRBJ2-3, reads DGGITQSPKYLFRKEGQNVTLSCEQNLNHDAMYWYRQDPGQGLRLIYYSQIVNDFQKGDIAEGYSVSREKKESFPLTVTSAQKNPTAFYLCASTSGGPLSDTQYFGPGTRLTVL.

The chain combines TRBV5-1 with TRBJ2-5, with 8 positions matching TRBD2. Germline-derived CDR1 and CDR2 are SGHRS and YFSETQ. The CDR3 contains 16 residues. The trim removed 0 bases at V and 2 bases at J, leaving 6 bases unmatched. The CDR3 DNA sequence: TGCGCCAGCAGCTTGGCAGCGGGGGCCCGACAAGAGACCCAGTACTTC. Translated, it gives CASSLAAGARQETQYF.

V gene TRBV18 combines with J gene TRBJ2-1; D unresolved. The CDR3 is 15 residues long. The V end was cut by 4 bases, the J end by 12 bases, with 22 bases between. Looked up from germline, CDR1 is KGHSH and CDR2 is LQKENI. The CDR3 sequence is CASSRSSENDLGQFF. In nucleotides, the CDR3 is TGTGCCAGCTCACGGTCTTCGGAAAACGACCTAGGGCAGTTCTTC.

This clonotype was recorded a few times. The chain carries TRBV7-2 and TRBJ2-5; D call uncertain. V was trimmed by 4 bases and J by 4 bases, leaving 10 bases between them. There are 13 residues in the CDR3. Germline lookup yields CDR1 SGHTA and CDR2 FQGNSA. The CDR3 nucleotides read TGTGCCAGCAGCTCCCCAGTTATAGAGACCCAGTACTTC. Translated, it gives CASSSPVIETQYF.

The CDR3 bases are TGTGCCAGCAGCCCCCCGGTGCGAAACACAGATACGCAGTATTTT. Encoded protein: CASSPPVRNTDTQYF. The chain carries TRBV7-2 and TRBJ2-3; D is unclear. The V end was cut by 5 bases, the J end by 2 bases, with 14 bases between. The CDR3 length is 15 residues. Germline CDR1 is SGHTA and CDR2 is FQGNSA.

CDR3 region: CASSLLISGVGTDTQYF. The DNA for the CDR3 is TGTGCCAGCAGCTTACTGATCAGCGGGGTGGGGACAGATACGCAGTATTTT. The chain employs TRBV7-2 and TRBJ2-3, with 7 bases that match TRBD2. Germline V gives CDR1 SGHTA, CDR2 FQGNSA. The junction had 11 bases not matched to a gene; V was cut back by 2 bases and J by 3 bases. The CDR3 loop spans 17 amino acids.

The chain recombines TRBV4-3 with TRBJ2-1, with 8 bases identical to TRBD2. The CDR3 totals 18 residues. From germline, CDR1 is LGHNA and CDR2 YSLEER. The junction had 7 bases not matched to a gene; V was cut back by 0 bases and J by 0 bases. CDR3 nucleotides: TGCGCCAGCAGCCAAGAACCCCGGGGGGGGTTCTCCTACAATGAGCAGTTCTTC. It specifies CASSQEPRGGFSYNEQFF.

The chain is built from TRBV5-1 and TRBJ1-1, with D possibly TRBD1 on 6 matching bases. V shed 0 bases and J shed 1 base, with 13 bases lying between them. There are 16 residues in the CDR3. The germline V gene has CDR1 SGHRS and CDR2 YFSETQ. CDR3 sequence (DNA): TGCGCCAGCAGCTTGGGGGGGGGGACACCGAACACTGAAGCTTTCTTT. Translating gives CASSLGGGTPNTEAFF.

The chain employs TRBV6-1 and TRBJ1-1; tentatively, D is TRBD1 (6 bases). Germline values: CDR1 MNHNS, CDR2 SASEGT. This CDR3 region has 14 residues. Trimming took 4 bases from V and 0 from J, leaving 9 bases between them. The DNA of the CDR3 is TGTGCCAGCAGTGGGGGACAACTGAACACTGAAGCTTTCTTT. Its translation: CASSGGQLNTEAFF.